The rows below give T cell receptor beta chains drawn from one sample of a study of sequential checkpoint blockade in melanoma. Libraries were prepared by immunoSEQ multiplex PCR; TCRdb keeps only in-frame clonotypes and omits some of them. This sample yields approximately 12,000 clones, of which almost 80% are seen a single time; under 75% belongs to the top ten. This specimen was CD8+ T cells sorted from blood (inferred from file names), taken from a patient given nivolumab and ipilimumab in sequence. Receptor source: a human donor with melanoma. Each CDR3 is given with its conserved first and last residue. The D gene is left open where the match is weak. Clone size appears in some rows only: once, few, many, or a class for an expanded clone.

V gene	clone size	D gene	J gene	CDR3 DNA	CDR3 protein
TRBV11-2	-	TRBD2	TRBJ2-7	TGTGCCAGCAGCTTACCGACTAGCGGGGGGAGCTCCTACGAGCAGTACTTC	CASSLPTSGGSSYEQYF
TRBV19	-	-	TRBJ1-2	TGTGCCAGTAGTATGAACAGTCAATTCTACACCTTC	CASSMNSQFYTF
TRBV19	-	-	TRBJ2-7	TGTGCCAGTACCCCATCTCCCAGTTCCTACGAGCAGTACTTC	CASTPSPSSYEQYF
TRBV19	-	TRBD2	TRBJ2-1	TGTGCCAGTAGTGCCCCGGGACTAACCCACTACAATGAGCAGTTCTTC	CASSAPGLTHYNEQFF
TRBV5-6	-	TRBD2	TRBJ2-7	TGTGCCAGCAGCTCGGGACTAGCTACCGACTACGAGCAGTACTTC	CASSSGLATDYEQYF
TRBV4-1	-	TRBD2	TRBJ2-7	TGCGCCAGCAGCCAAATAGCGGGGGGCACCTACGAGCAGTACTTC	CASSQIAGGTYEQYF
TRBV5-6	-	TRBD2	TRBJ2-1	TGTGCCAGCAGCTCCCTAGCGGGGGGGCCAGGCAATGAGCAGTTCTTC	CASSSLAGGPGNEQFF
TRBV7-9	-	-	TRBJ2-7	TGTGCCAGCAGCCCGCCTAGGTACGAGCAGTACTTC	CASSPPRYEQYF
TRBV11-2	-	TRBD2	TRBJ2-2	TGTGCCAGCAGCTTAGCGACTAGCGGGAGGGGGGCGAACACCGGGGAGCTGTTTTTT	CASSLATSGRGANTGELFF
TRBV18	-	TRBD1	TRBJ1-5	TGTGCCAGCTCACCATGGGGACAGCGGGTCGGTCAGCCCCAGCATTTT	CASSPWGQRVGQPQHF
TRBV2	-	-	TRBJ2-7	TGTGCCAGCGGGGACTGGGGGGTCGAGCAGTACTTC	CASGDWGVEQYF
TRBV30	-	-	TRBJ1-6	TGTGCCTGGAGTTCCAGGTATAATTCACCCCTCCACTTT	CAWSSRYNSPLHF
TRBV19	-	TRBD1	TRBJ2-7	TGTGCCAGTAGTGAAGGGACAGGGTTTTACGAGCAGTACTTC	CASSEGTGFYEQYF
TRBV9	-	TRBD2	TRBJ2-3	TGTGCCAGCAGCGTAGGGACTAGCGGATCAGATACGCAGTATTTT	CASSVGTSGSDTQYF
TRBV5-1	few	-	TRBJ2-7	TGCGCCAGCAGCTTGTTCGGGGGAACCTTCTCCTACGAGCAGTACTTC	CASSLFGGTFSYEQYF
TRBV30	-	-	TRBJ1-5	TGTGCCTGGAGTCCGACAGTCAGCCATCAGCCCCAGCATTTT	CAWSPTVSHQPQHF
TRBV29-1	-	-	TRBJ2-4	TGCAGCGTTGCCCCGGACAGTGGGATGGCCGTAGCCAAAAACATTCAGTACTTC	CSVAPDSGMAVAKNIQYF
TRBV27	-	TRBD2	TRBJ2-7	TGTGCCAGCAGGGGACTAGCGGGAGGCGAGCAGTACTTC	CASRGLAGGEQYF
TRBV4-1	-	TRBD2	TRBJ2-3	TGCGCCAGCAGCCAGGGGACTAGCGGGGTGGATACGCAGTATTTT	CASSQGTSGVDTQYF
TRBV6-1	-	TRBD2	TRBJ2-7	TGTGCCAGCAGTGACGGTCTAGCGGGAGTAACAGAGCGCTACGAGCAGTACTTC	CASSDGLAGVTERYEQYF
TRBV9	few	TRBD2	TRBJ2-1	TGTGCCAGCAGCGTAGAACCGGGAGGAACCTACAATGAGCAGTTCTTC	CASSVEPGGTYNEQFF
TRBV19	-	TRBD1	TRBJ1-5	TGTGCCAGTAGGGAATTCACAGGGGATCAGCCCCAGCATTTT	CASREFTGDQPQHF
TRBV19	-	TRBD1	TRBJ1-5	TGTGCCAGTAGTTCCACAGGGGCGGGCAATCAGCCCCAGCATTTT	CASSSTGAGNQPQHF
TRBV9	-	TRBD2	TRBJ2-7	TGTGCCAGCAGCGTAGATACTAGCGGGAGTTACGAGCAGTACTTC	CASSVDTSGSYEQYF
TRBV6-5	-	TRBD2	TRBJ2-7	TGTGCCAGCAGTTACTCCGCGGGGGGGCGTGGCGAGCAGTACTTC	CASSYSAGGRGEQYF
TRBV28	-	-	TRBJ1-5	TGTGCCAGCCTCACCTCAGGGGAGTTGAGCAATCAGCCCCAGCATTTT	CASLTSGELSNQPQHF
TRBV6-4	-	-	TRBJ1-1	TGTGCCAGCAGTGAATTCGGGGAGGACACTGAAGCTTTCTTT	CASSEFGEDTEAFF
TRBV6-5	-	-	TRBJ2-7	TGTGCCAGCAGTTACTCAGCCAGGGTGATGTCCTACGAGCAGTACTTC	CASSYSARVMSYEQYF
TRBV11-2	few	-	TRBJ1-4	TGTGCCAGCAGCTTACTGGTAGTAAGCCCTGCAACTAATGAAAAACTGTTTTTT	CASSLLVVSPATNEKLFF
TRBV7-2	-	-	TRBJ1-3	TGTGCCAGCAGCTTATATCCGGTAACGGGAAACACCATATATTTT	CASSLYPVTGNTIYF
TRBV19	-	-	TRBJ2-7	TGTGCCAGTAGTACGACAGGTTCCCCCTACGAGCAGTACTTC	CASSTTGSPYEQYF
TRBV2	-	TRBD2	TRBJ2-5	TGTGCCAGCGGTGGAGCGGGGGGGCCCAGGGAGACCCAGTACTTC	CASGGAGGPRETQYF
TRBV28	-	TRBD1	TRBJ1-5	TGTGCCAGCAGCGAGGGACAGGGGGCTTTTCAGCCCCAGCATTTT	CASSEGQGAFQPQHF
TRBV19	-	-	TRBJ2-2	TGTGCCAGTAGATTGGCGGGCGATTATGGACCCGGGGAGCTGTTTTTT	CASRLAGDYGPGELFF
TRBV7-8	-	TRBD2	TRBJ2-5	TGTGCCAGCAGCGTATCTAGCGGGGGGGCCGGGGAGACCCAGTACTTC	CASSVSSGGAGETQYF
TRBV28	-	TRBD1	TRBJ2-7	TGTGCCAGCAGTTTAAGGGTAGGGACAGGGGGCTCCTACGAGCAGTACTTC	CASSLRVGTGGSYEQYF
TRBV28	-	TRBD1	TRBJ2-7	TGTGCCAGCAGTCAAAATCCCCTCGTAACAGGGGAGCTCGGCTACGAGCAGTACTTC	CASSQNPLVTGELGYEQYF
TRBV4-2	-	TRBD2	TRBJ2-5	TGTGCCAGCAGCCAAGATGGAATCCGTATAGCGGGGGGACAAGAGACCCAGTACTTC	CASSQDGIRIAGGQETQYF
TRBV29-1	-	-	TRBJ1-2	TGCAGCGTTGATGCGGAAAGGCATGGCTACACCTTC	CSVDAERHGYTF
TRBV7-3	-	TRBD2	TRBJ2-7	TGTGCCAGCAGCTTAACCGGGGTCGGCGGGGGCTCCTACGAGCAGTACTTC	CASSLTGVGGGSYEQYF